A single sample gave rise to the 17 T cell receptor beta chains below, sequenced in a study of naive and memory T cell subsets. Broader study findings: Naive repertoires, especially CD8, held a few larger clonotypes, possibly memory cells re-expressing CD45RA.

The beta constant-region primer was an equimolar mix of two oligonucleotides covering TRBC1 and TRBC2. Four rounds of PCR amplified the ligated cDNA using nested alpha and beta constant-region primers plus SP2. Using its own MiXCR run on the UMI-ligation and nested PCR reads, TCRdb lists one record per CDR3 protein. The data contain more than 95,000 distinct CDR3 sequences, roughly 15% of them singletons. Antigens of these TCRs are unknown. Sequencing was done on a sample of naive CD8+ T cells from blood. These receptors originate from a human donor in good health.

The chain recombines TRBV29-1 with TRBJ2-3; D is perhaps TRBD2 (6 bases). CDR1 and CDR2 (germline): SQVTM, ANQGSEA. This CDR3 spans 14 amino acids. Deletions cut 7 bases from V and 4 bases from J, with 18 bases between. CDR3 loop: CSGGTSPGADTQYF. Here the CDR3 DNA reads TGCAGCGGTGGGACTTCCCCAGGAGCAGATACGCAGTATTTT.

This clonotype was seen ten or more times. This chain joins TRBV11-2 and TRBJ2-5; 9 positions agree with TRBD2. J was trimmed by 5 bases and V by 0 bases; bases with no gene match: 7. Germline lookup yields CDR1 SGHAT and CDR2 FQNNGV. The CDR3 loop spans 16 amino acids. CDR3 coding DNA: TGTGCCAGCAGCTTAGAAGGCGGGGGGGCCCACGAGACCCAGTACTTC. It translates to CASSLEGGGAHETQYF.

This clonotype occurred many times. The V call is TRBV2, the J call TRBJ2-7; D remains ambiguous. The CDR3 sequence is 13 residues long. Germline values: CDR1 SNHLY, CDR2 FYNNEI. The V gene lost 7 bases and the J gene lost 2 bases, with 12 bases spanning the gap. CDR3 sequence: CASIDNSPYEQYF. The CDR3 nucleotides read TGTGCCAGCATTGACAACAGCCCCTACGAGCAGTACTTC.

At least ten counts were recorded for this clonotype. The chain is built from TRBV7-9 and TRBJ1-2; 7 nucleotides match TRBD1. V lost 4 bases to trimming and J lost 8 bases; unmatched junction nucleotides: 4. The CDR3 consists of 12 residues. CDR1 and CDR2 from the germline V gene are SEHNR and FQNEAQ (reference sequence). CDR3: CASSSTGSGYTF. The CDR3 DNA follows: TGTGCCAGCAGCTCGACAGGGTCGGGCTACACCTTC. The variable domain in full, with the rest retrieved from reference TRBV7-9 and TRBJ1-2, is DTGVSQNPRHKITKRGQNVTFRCDPISEHNRLYWYRQTLGQGPEFLTYFQNEAQLEKSRLLSDRFSAERPKGSFSTLEIQRTEQGDSAMYLCASSSTGSGYTFGSGTRLTVV.

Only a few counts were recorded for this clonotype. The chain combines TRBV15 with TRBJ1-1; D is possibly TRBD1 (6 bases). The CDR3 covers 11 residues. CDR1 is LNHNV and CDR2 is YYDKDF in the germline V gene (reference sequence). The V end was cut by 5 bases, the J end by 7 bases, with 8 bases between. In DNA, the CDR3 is TGTGCCACCAGCGTCAGGGGTGAAGCTTTCTTT. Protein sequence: CATSVRGEAFF.

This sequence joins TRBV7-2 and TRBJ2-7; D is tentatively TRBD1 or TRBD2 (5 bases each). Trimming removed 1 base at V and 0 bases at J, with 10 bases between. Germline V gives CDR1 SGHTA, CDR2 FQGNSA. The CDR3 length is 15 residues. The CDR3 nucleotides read TGTGCCAGCAGCTTAGTCTGGGGGAGCTCCTACGAGCAGTACTTC. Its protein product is CASSLVWGSSYEQYF.

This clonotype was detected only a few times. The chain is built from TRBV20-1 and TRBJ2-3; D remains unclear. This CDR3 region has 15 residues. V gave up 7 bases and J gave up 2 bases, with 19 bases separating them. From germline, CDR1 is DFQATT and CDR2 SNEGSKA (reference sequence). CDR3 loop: CSVFRLASATDTQYF. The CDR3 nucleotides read TGCAGTGTTTTTCGTTTAGCATCCGCCACAGATACGCAGTATTTT.

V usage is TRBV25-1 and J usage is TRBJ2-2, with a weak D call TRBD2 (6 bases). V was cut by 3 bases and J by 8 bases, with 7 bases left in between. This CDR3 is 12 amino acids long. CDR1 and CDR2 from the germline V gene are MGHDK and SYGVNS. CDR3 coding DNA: TGTGCCAGCAGTGACGGGACTGGGGAGCTGTTTTTT. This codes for CASSDGTGELFF.

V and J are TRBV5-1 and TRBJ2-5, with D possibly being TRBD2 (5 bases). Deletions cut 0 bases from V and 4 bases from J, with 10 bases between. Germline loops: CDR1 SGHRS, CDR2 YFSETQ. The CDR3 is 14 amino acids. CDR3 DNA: TGCGCCAGCAGCTTGGCCACTAGGACAGAGACCCAGTACTTC. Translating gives CASSLATRTETQYF.

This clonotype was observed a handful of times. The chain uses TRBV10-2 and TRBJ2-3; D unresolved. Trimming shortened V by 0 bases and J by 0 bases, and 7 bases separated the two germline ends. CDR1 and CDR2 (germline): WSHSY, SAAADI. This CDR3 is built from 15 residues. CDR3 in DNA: TGCGCCAGCAGTGAGTCGCTAGTTAGCACAGATACGCAGTATTTT. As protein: CASSESLVSTDTQYF.

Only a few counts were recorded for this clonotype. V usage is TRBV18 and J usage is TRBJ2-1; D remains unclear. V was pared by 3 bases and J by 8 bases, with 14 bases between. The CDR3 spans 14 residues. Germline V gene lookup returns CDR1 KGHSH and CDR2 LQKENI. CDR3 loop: CASSPPRSFDEQFF. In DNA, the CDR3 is TGTGCCAGCTCACCCCCCCGCTCGTTCGATGAGCAGTTCTTC. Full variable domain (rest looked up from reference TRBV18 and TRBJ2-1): NAGVMQNPRHLVRRRGQEARLRCSPMKGHSHVYWYRQLPEEGLKFMVYLQKENIIDESGMPKERFSAEFPKEGPSILRIQQVVRGDSAAYFCASSPPRSFDEQFFGPGTRLTVL.

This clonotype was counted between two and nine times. CDR3 nucleotide sequence: TGTGCCAGCAGCCACTCCCGGTCCCTAGCGGGGGGTAACTACGAGCAGTACTTC. Protein product: CASSHSRSLAGGNYEQYF. The chain combines TRBV14 with TRBJ2-7, with 11 bases lining up with TRBD2. The V segment lost 3 bases and the J segment 3 bases; nucleotides outside the gene matches: 13. This CDR3 spans 18 amino acids. The germline V gene has CDR1 SGHDN and CDR2 FVKESK. The full variable domain, its missing parts supplied by reference TRBV14 and TRBJ2-7, is EAGVTQFPSHSVIEKGQTVTLRCDPISGHDNLYWYRRVMGKEIKFLLHFVKESKQDESGMPNNRFLAERTGGTYSTLKVQPAELEDSGVYFCASSHSRSLAGGNYEQYFGPGTRLTVT.

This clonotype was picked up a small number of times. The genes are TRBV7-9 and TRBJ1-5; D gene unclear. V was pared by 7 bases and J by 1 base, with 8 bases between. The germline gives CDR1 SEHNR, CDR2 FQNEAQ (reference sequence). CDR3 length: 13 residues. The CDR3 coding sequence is TGTGCCAGCAATGCTGGGAGCAATCAGCCCCAGCATTTT. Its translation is CASNAGSNQPQHF.

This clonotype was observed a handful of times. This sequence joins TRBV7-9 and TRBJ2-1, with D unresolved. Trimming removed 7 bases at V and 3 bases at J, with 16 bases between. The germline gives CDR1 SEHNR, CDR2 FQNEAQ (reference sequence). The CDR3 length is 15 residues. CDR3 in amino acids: CASTPGGLGYNEQFF. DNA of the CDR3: TGTGCCAGCACCCCTGGTGGTCTTGGCTACAATGAGCAGTTCTTC.

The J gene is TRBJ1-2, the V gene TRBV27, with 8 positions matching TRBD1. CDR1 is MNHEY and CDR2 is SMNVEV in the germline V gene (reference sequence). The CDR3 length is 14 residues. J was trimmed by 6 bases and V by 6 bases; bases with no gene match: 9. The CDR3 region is CASRHRTGSNGYTF. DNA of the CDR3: TGTGCCAGCAGACATCGGACAGGGTCTAATGGCTACACCTTC.

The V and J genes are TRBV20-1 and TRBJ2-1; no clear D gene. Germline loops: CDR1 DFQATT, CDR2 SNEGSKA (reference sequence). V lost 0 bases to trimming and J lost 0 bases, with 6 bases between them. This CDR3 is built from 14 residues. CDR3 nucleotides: TGCAGTGCTAGAGAGGTAGTCTCCTACAATGAGCAGTTCTTC. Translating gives CSAREVVSYNEQFF.

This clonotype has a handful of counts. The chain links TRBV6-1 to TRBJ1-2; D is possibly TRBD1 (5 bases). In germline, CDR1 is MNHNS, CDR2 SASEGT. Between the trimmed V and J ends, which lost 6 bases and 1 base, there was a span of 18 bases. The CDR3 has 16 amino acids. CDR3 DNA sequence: TGTGCCAGCAGAGGACTAGACAGTTCCCTTAACTATGGCTACACCTTC. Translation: CASRGLDSSLNYGYTF.